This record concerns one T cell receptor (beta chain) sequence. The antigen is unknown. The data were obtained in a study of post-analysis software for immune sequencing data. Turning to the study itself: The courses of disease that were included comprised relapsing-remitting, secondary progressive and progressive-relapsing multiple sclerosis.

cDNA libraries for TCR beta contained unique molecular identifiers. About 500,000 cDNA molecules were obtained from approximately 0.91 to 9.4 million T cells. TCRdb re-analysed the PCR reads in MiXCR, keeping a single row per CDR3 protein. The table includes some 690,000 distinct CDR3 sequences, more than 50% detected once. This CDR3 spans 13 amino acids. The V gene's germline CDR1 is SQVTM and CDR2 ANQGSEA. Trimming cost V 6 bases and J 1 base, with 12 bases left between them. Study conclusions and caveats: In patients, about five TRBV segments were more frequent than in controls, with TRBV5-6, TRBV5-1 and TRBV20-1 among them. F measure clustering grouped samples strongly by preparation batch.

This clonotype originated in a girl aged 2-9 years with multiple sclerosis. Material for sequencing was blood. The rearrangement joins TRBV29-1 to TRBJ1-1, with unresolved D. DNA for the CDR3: TGCAGCGTCGACGGGGAGGGGAACACTGAAGCTTTCTTT. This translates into CSVDGEGNTEAFF.